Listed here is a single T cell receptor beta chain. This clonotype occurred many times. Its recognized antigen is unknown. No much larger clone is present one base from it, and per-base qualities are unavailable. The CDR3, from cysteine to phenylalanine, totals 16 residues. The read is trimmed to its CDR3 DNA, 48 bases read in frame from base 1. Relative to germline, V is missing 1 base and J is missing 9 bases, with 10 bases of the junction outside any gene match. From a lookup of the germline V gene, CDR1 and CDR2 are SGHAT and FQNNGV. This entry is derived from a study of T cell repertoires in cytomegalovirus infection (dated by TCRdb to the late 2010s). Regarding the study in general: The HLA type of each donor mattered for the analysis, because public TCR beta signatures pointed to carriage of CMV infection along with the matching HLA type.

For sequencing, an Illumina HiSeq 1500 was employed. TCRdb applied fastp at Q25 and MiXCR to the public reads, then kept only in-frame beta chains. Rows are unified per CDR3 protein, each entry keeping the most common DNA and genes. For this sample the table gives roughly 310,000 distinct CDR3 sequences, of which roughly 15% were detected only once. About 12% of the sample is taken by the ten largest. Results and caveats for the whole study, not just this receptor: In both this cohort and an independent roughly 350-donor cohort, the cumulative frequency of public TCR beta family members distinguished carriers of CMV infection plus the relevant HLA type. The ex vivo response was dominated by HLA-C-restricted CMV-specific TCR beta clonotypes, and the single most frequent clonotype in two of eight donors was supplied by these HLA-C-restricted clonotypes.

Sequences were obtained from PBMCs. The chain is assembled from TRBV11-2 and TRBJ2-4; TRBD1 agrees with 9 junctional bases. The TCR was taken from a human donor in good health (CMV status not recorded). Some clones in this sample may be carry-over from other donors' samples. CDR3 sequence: CASSLAPGQGVGIQYF. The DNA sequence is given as TGTGCCAGCAGCTTAGCCCCGGGACAGGGAGTCGGCATTCAGTACTTC.